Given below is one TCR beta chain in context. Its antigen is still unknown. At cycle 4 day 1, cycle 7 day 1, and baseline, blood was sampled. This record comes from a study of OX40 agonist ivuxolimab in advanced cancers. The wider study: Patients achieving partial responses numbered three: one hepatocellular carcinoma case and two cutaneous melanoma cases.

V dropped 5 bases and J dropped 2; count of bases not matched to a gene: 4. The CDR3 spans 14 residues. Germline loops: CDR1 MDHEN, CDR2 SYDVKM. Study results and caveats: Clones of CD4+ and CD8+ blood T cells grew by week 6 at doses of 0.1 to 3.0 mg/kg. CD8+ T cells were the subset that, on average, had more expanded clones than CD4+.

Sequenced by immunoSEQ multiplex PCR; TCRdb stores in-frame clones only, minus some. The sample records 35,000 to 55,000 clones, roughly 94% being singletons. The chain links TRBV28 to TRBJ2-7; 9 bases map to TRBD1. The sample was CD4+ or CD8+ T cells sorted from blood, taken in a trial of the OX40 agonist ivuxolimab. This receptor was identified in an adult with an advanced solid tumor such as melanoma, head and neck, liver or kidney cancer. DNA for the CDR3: TGTGCCAGCAGTCGACAGGGGGAGGCCTACGAGCAGTACTTC. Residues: CASSRQGEAYEQYF.